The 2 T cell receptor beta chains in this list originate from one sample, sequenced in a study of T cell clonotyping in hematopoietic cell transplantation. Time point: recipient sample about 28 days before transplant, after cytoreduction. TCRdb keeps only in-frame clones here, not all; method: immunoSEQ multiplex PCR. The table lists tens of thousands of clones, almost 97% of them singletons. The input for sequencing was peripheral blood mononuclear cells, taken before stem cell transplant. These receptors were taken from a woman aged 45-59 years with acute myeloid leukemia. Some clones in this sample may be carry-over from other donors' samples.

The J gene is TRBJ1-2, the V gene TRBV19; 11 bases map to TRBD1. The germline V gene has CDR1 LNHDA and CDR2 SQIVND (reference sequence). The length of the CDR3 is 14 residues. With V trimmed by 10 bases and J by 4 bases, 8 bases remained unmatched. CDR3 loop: CATTGQGALYGYTF. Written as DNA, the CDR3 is TGTGCCACCACAGGACAGGGGGCACTCTATGGCTACACCTTC.

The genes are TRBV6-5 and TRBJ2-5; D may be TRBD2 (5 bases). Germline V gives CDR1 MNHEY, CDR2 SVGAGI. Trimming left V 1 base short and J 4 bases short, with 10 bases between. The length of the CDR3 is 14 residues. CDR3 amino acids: CASSYYGGRETQYF. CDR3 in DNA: TGTGCCAGCAGTTACTACGGAGGAAGAGAGACCCAGTACTTC.